This T cell receptor beta chain was sequenced for a study of resident and recirculating memory T cells in vitiligo (dated by TCRdb to 2016 to 2019). For the study in its entirety: For TCR beta sequencing, each of 3 stable vitiligo patients provided PBMCs and epidermis from shave biopsies taken at two lesional sites and two nonlesional sites. Without any cell sorting, samples were homogenized immediately before genomic DNA was extracted using the Qiagen DNeasy Blood & Tissue Kit. The human TCR beta sequencing tested whether specific clones in lesional vitiligo skin differed from clones in nonlesional skin and blood. Overall study results and their limits: Clonality was not the same from one vitiligo lesion to another, and no unique dominant TCR clone turned up. TCR sequences were not found to be conserved across biopsy sites or patients, suggesting that different lesions are infiltrated by different T cell clones, a pattern described as private specificity. By overlap and correlation analysis, no significant repertoire overlap was shown between biopsies, even within a single patient, except for each lesion compared with itself. Future mechanistic studies are needed so that the relative contributions of the lesion-infiltrating T cell clones and of human Trm versus Tcm pools can be evaluated.

The immunoSEQ hsTCRB kit was used to amplify TCR beta chains from genomic DNA. The immunoSEQ service ran the sequencing of the TCR beta libraries on an Illumina MiSeq instrument. The authors' pipeline ran thus. Analysis of the repertoire data was performed with the immunoSEQ Analyzer. The table comes from immuneACCESS by way of TCRdb, which keeps in-frame sequences with V and J called. Part of the clones is missing from these tables; in studies checked, under half for an unresolved V gene and the rest for unknown reasons. V and J calls plus clone size are reproduced from that table; the DNA served to infer D and trimming. The sample table records around 43,000 clones; 80% to 95% of these occur just once. Roughly 4.7% of the sample belongs to the ten largest clones. Points on this clone: Its antigen specificity is not known. Base quality data are lacking; no much larger clone is found one base away.

For CDR1 and CDR2, the germline V gene lists SGHTA and FQGNSA. Inclusive of the bounding cysteine and phenylalanine, the CDR3 is 14 residues long. The DNA shown is the 42-base CDR3, in frame from base 1. Compared with germline, V lacks 8 bases and J lacks 8 bases; bases without a gene match: 11. Vitiligo counted as stable when lesions had not changed during the previous 6 months. Stable patients also had to lack confetti depigmentation, a clinical sign of active vitiligo. Patients who had been treated within the previous three months were excluded. Ficoll density gradient centrifugation was used to isolate PBMCs from heparinized blood, after which the PBMCs were flash-frozen.

The sequence came from a male donor with vitiligo. The sample was blood. The sequence joins TRBV7-2 to TRBJ2-1; the central 8 bases match TRBD2. For the CDR3, the sequence is CASETRGVTYEQFF. The nucleotide sequence reads as follows: TGTGCCAGCGAAACGCGGGGGGTTACGTATGAGCAGTTCTTC.